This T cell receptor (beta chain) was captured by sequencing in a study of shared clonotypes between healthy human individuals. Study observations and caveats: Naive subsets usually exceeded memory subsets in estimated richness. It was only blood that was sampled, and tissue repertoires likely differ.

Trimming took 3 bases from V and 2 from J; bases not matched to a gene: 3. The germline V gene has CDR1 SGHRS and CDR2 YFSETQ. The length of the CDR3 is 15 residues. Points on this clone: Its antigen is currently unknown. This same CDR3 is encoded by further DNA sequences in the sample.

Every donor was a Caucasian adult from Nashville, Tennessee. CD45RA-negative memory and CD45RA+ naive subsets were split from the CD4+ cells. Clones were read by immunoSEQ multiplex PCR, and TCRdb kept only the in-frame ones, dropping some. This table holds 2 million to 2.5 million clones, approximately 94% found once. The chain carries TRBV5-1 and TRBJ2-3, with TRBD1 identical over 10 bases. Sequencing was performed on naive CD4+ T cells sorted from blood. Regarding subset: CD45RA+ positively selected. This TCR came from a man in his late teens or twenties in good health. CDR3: CASSSGQGSTDTQYF. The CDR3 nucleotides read TGCGCCAGCAGCTCGGGACAGGGGTCCACAGATACGCAGTATTTT.